This T cell receptor (beta chain) is drawn from a study of naive and memory T cell subsets. CD8 T cells were positively selected from what remained after CD4 positive selection. This clonotype was seen a few times. The CDR3 contains 15 residues. Germline-derived CDR1 and CDR2 are SGHRS and YFSETQ. The ends lost 1 base at V and 7 bases at J; junction bases unmatched: 5. An equimolar mix of two oligonucleotides served as the beta constant-region primer for TRBC1 and TRBC2. Nested alpha and beta constant-region primers with the SP2 primer drove four PCR rounds on ligated cDNA. An oligonucleotide with the SP2 primer and a 12-nucleotide UMI was ligated to the cDNA 3' end. TCRdb reprocessed the UMI-ligation and nested PCR reads with MiXCR, giving one entry per CDR3 protein. The sample consists of some 15,000 distinct CDR3 sequences, about 9% of them appearing once.

The source is a human donor in good health. The sequenced sample consisted of central memory CD8+ T cells from blood. The chain employs TRBV5-1 and TRBJ2-1; TRBD2 aligns across 10 bases. CDR3 nucleotide sequence: TGCGCCAGCAGCTTGACTAGCGGGGTTGGGAATGAGCAGTTCTTC. It codes for CASSLTSGVGNEQFF. Complete variable domain (other parts from reference TRBV5-1 and TRBJ2-1): KAGVTQTPRYLIKTRGQQVTLSCSPISGHRSVSWYQQTPGQGLQFLFEYFSETQRNKGNFPGRFSGRQFSNSRSEMNVSTLELGDSALYLCASSLTSGVGNEQFFGPGTRLTVL.